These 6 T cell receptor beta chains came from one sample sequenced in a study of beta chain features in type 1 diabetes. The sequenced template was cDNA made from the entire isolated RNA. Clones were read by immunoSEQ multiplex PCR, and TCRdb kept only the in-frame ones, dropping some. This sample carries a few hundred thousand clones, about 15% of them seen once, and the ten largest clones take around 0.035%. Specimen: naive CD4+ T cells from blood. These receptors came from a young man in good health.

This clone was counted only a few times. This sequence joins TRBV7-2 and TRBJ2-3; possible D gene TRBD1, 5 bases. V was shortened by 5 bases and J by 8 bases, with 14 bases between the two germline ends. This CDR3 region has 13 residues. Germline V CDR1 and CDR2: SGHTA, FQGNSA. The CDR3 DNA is TGTGCCAGCAGCAGTCGGCGGCAGGGTACGCAGTATTTT. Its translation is CASSSRRQGTQYF.

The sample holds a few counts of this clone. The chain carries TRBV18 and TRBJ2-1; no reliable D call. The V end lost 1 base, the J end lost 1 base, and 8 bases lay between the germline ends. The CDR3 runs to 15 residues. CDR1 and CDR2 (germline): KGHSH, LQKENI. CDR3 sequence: CASSPQQASYNEQFF. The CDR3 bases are TGTGCCAGCTCACCACAGCAGGCTTCCTACAATGAGCAGTTCTTC.

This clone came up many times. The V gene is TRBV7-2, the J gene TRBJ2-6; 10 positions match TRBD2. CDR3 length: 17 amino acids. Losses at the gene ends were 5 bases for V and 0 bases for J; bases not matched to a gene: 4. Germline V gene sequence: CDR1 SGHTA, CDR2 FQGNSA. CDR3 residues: CASSTSGTGSGANVLTF. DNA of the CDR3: TGTGCCAGCAGCACTAGCGGGACAGGCTCTGGGGCCAACGTCCTGACTTTC.

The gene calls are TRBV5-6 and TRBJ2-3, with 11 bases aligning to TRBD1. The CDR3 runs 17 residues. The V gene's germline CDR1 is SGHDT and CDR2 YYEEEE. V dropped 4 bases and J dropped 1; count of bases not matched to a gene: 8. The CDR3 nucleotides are TGTGCCAGCAGCCCGGACAGGGGGCCCGGCCGCACAGATACGCAGTATTTT. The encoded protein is CASSPDRGPGRTDTQYF.

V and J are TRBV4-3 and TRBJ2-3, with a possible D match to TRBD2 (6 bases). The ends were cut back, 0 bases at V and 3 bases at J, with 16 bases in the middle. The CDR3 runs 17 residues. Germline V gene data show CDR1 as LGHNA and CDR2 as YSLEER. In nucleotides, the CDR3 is TGCGCCAGCAGCCAAGATTGGGGGGTTGGGTGGACAGATACGCAGTATTTT. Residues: CASSQDWGVGWTDTQYF.

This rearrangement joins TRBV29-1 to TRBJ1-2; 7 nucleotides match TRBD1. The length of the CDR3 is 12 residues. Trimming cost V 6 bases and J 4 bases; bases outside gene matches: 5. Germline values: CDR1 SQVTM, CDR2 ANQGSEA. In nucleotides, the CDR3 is TGCAGCGTCGCAGACAGGGCCTATGGCTACACCTTC. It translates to CSVADRAYGYTF.